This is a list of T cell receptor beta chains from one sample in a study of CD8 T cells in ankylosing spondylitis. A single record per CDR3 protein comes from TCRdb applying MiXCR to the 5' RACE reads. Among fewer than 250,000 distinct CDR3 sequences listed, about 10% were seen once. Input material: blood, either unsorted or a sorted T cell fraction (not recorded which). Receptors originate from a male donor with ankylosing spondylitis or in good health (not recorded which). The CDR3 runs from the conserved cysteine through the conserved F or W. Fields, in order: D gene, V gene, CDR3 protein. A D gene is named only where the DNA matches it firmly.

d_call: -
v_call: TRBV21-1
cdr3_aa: CASSKTGISGANVLTF

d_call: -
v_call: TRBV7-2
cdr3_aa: CASSFSAGWSETQYF

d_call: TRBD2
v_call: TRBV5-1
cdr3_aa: CASSLGASGPPPDTQYF

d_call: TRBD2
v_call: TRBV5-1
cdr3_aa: CASRPSSGGSYNEQFF

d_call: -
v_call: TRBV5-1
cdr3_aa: CASSFGFWANVLTF

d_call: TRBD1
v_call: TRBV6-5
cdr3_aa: CASQTTGTGTTGELFF

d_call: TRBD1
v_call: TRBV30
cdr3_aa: CAFPTGVDGGELFF

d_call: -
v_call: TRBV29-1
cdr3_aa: CSVDVGRSTEAFF

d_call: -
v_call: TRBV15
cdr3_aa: CATSRAGRSSYNEQFF

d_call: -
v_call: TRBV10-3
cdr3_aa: CAISSPAGYNTEAFF

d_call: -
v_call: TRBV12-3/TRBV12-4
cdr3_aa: CASSGGYYNEQFF

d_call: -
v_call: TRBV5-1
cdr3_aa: CASNMEDRNTEAFF

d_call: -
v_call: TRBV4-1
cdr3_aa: CASSQDPPSVRGTYEQYF

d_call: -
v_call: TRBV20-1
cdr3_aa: CSASLRYGVTGELFF

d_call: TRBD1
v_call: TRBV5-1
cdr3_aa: CASSLRGRAMNTEAFF

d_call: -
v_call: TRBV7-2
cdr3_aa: CASSLDRGRDGYTF

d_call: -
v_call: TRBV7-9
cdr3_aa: CASSLVLVNTEAFF

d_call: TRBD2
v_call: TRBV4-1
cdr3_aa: CASSQDSGLAGAPTDF

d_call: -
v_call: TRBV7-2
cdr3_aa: CASSLGRARSDTQYF

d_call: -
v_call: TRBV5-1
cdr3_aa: CASSLGIGSDTDTQYF

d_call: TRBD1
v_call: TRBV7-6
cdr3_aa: CASSKGQLNTEAFF

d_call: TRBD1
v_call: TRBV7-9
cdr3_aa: CASSFARGSSYEQYF

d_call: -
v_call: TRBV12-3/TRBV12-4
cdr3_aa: CASSHPKGEGNTEAFF

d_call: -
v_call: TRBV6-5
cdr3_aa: CASSSDRKETQYF

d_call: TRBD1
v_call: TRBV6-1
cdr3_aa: CASSEWDSGGGGYTF

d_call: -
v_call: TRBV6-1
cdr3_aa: CASGGVEQYF

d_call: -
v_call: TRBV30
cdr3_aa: CAWGENTEAFF

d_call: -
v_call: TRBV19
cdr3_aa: CASSVTGTNEAFF

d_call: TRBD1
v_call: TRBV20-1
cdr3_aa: CSARPTDRGGDEKLFF

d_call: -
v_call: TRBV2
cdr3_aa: CASLQGPERAFF

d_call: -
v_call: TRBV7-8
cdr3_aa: CASSPSASYNEQFF

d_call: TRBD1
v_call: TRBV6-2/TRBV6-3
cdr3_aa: CASSSTGRYGYTF

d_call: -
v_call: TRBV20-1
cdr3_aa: CSAREQDRKAFF

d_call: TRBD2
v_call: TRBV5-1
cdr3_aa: CASSYLPSGENIQYF

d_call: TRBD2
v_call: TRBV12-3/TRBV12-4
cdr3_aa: CASSLGAGTSGSTDTQYF

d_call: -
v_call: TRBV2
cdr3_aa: CASSDRRATEAFF

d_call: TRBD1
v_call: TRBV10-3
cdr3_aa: CAISEQGDTDTQYF

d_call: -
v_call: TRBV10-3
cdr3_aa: CAISGGQVYGYTF

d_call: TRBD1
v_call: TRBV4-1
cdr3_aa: CASSQVEDRVGEKLFF

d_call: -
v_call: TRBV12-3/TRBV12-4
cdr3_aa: CASSIDSEAAGELFF

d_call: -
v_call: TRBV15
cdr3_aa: CATSPPGTEQFF

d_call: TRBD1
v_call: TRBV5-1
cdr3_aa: CASSLDPGQGGTDTQYF

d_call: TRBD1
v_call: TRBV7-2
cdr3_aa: CASSPGGQGAPYGYTF

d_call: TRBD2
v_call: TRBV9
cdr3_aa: CASSVGLAGRYNEQFF

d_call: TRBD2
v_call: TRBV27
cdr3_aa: CASSGFPLAGDNEQFF